The T cell receptor beta chain under discussion was sequenced for a study of control samples from healthy donors and cancer patients. Clones were read by immunoSEQ multiplex PCR, and TCRdb kept only the in-frame ones, dropping some. The sample comprises about 97,000 clones, roughly 91% of which are singletons, and approximately 8.4% rests with the top ten. Sequenced sample: blood. This clonotype was sampled from a man between 25 and 39 years old in good health.

The CDR3 sequence is CASSTGTSNNEQFF. The CDR3 DNA follows: TGTGCCAGTAGCACCGGGACTAGCAACAATGAGCAGTTCTTC. The chain combines TRBV19 with TRBJ2-1, with 9 bases lining up with TRBD2. J gave up 5 bases and V 6 bases, and 5 bases lay outside the gene matches. CDR1 is LNHDA, CDR2 SQIVND, per germline (reference sequence). This CDR3 has 14 amino acids.